Listed below are T cell receptor beta chains from one sample, sequenced in a study of control samples from healthy donors and cancer patients. Repertoires were generated with immunoSEQ multiplex PCR, while TCRdb's copy carries only in-frame clones and drops some. The data contain tens of thousands of clones, 65% to 85% of them seen just once; the ten biggest clones take up under 40%. The sample comprised PBMCs. The receptors originated from a man aged 70 or older with lung cancer. The CDR3 runs from the conserved cysteine through the conserved F or W. Fields, in order: D gene, J gene, V gene, clone size, CDR3 protein, CDR3 DNA. D genes are given only for firm matches. Expanded clones are given a class, and other clones once, few, many or no size at all.

>.|TRBJ2-7|TRBV3-1/TRBV3-2|.
CVSSTHPPPEGFYEQYF
TGTGTCAGCAGCACACACCCCCCGCCGGAAGGATTCTACGAGCAGTACTTC
>.|TRBJ2-7|TRBV12-3/TRBV12-4|.
CASSTGYSYEQYF
TGTGCCAGCAGCACAGGGTATTCCTACGAGCAGTACTTC
>.|TRBJ2-7|TRBV14|.
CASSQDEALPYEQYF
TGTGCCAGCAGCCAAGATGAGGCTTTGCCCTACGAGCAGTACTTC
>TRBD2|TRBJ2-1|TRBV4-3|.
CASSQEMGQTSGGGPEFF
TGCGCCAGCAGCCAAGAGATGGGCCAGACTAGCGGGGGGGGTCCTGAGTTCTTC
>.|TRBJ2-3|TRBV12-3/TRBV12-4|once
CASRTGQTDTQYF
TGTGCCAGCCGTACAGGGCAAACAGATACGCAGTATTTT
>.|TRBJ1-2|TRBV29-1|.
CSAVRGANYGYTF
TGCAGCGCCGTACGTGGGGCAAACTATGGCTACACCTTC
>.|TRBJ1-2|TRBV27|few
CASSFAGGRSDYGYTF
TGTGCCAGCAGTTTTGCGGGTGGGCGGTCGGACTATGGCTACACCTTC
>.|TRBJ1-5|TRBV6-6|.
CASSYSPDSVQGQHF
TGTGCCAGCAGTTACTCTCCCGACAGCGTTCAGGGCCAGCATTTT
>.|TRBJ1-2|TRBV19|.
CASHRDLNSYTF
TGTGCCAGCCACAGAGATCTAAACAGCTACACCTTC
>.|TRBJ1-3|TRBV29-1|.
CSVGSSGNTIYF
TGCAGCGTTGGTTCCTCTGGAAACACCATATATTTT
>TRBD1|TRBJ2-7|TRBV19|.
CASRIQGAYEQYF
TGTGCCAGTAGAATCCAGGGGGCTTACGAGCAGTACTTC
>TRBD1|TRBJ2-6|TRBV2|.
CASRPTGAGANVLTF
TGTGCCAGCAGGCCCACAGGGGCCGGGGCCAACGTCCTGACTTTC
>.|TRBJ2-3|TRBV6-5|.
CASRAREGADTQYF
TGTGCCAGCAGGGCGAGGGAGGGGGCAGATACGCAGTATTTT
>.|TRBJ2-2|TRBV4-1|few
CASSQGQITGELFF
TGCGCCAGCAGCCAAGGACAGATCACCGGGGAGCTGTTTTTT
>.|TRBJ1-3|TRBV19|.
CASSIGGRNTIYF
TGTGCCAGTAGTATCGGGGGCCGAAACACCATATATTTT
>.|TRBJ2-5|TRBV5-1|few
CASSLGGGETQYF
TGCGCCAGCAGCTTGGGCGGAGGAGAGACCCAGTACTTC
>.|TRBJ2-7|TRBV11-3|.
CASSPPSYEQYF
TGTGCCAGCAGCCCGCCTTCCTACGAGCAGTACTTC
>.|TRBJ2-7|TRBV5-4|.
CASSLLELPTPEQYF
TGTGCCAGCAGCTTGTTGGAACTCCCAACTCCCGAGCAGTACTTC
>TRBD2|TRBJ2-1|TRBV7-9|.
CASSFFSGAHYNEQFF
TGTGCCAGCAGCTTTTTTAGCGGGGCCCACTACAATGAGCAGTTCTTC
>.|TRBJ1-4|TRBV19|.
CASSSPGATNEKLFF
TGTGCCAGTAGTTCGCCGGGAGCAACTAATGAAAAACTGTTTTTT
>TRBD1|TRBJ1-5|TRBV7-9|.
CASSSTGDPYSNQPQHF
TGTGCCAGCAGCTCGACAGGGGACCCGTATAGCAATCAGCCCCAGCATTTT
>.|TRBJ1-2|TRBV18|.
CASSLTGSDGYTF
TGTGCCAGCTCACTAACCGGGTCAGATGGCTACACCTTC
>TRBD1|TRBJ2-7|TRBV4-1|.
CASSRTGVGEQYF
TGCGCCAGCAGCCGGACAGGGGTCGGGGAGCAGTACTTC
>.|TRBJ1-1|TRBV6-5|.
CASTKRGQMNTEAFF
TGTGCCAGTACGAAACGTGGACAAATGAACACTGAAGCTTTCTTT
>.|TRBJ1-1|TRBV30|.
CAWRKGNGPNTEAFF
TGTGCCTGGAGAAAGGGGAATGGTCCCAACACTGAAGCTTTCTTT
>TRBD1|TRBJ1-2|TRBV30|.
CAWRQGYGYTF
TGTGCCTGGAGACAGGGGTATGGCTACACCTTC
>.|TRBJ1-6|TRBV4-2|.
CASSQYNEGWNNSPLHF
TGTGCCAGCAGCCAATATAATGAGGGTTGGAATAATTCACCCCTCCACTTT
>.|TRBJ2-5|TRBV4-1|.
CASSQVGGAGKETQYF
TGCGCCAGCAGCCAAGTCGGTGGGGCAGGCAAAGAGACCCAGTACTTC
>.|TRBJ1-1|TRBV20-1|.
CSALARPEAFF
TGCAGTGCCCTAGCGCGGCCTGAAGCTTTCTTT
>.|TRBJ2-2|TRBV5-6|.
CASSAKGGTGELFF
TGTGCCAGCAGCGCAAAGGGCGGGACCGGGGAGCTGTTTTTT
>.|TRBJ2-2|TRBV18|.
CASSPPSRRELFF
TGTGCCAGCTCACCACCGAGCCGGCGGGAGCTGTTTTTT
>.|TRBJ2-2|TRBV27|once
CASTLAGQGSTGELFF
TGTGCCAGCACCCTGGCTGGACAAGGGTCCACCGGGGAGCTGTTTTTT
>.|TRBJ1-5|TRBV29-1|few
CSVRMSNQPQHF
TGCAGCGTCAGGATGAGCAATCAGCCCCAGCATTTT
>.|TRBJ1-1|TRBV5-1|.
CASSHTGFNTEAFF
TGCGCCAGCAGCCATACAGGTTTCAACACTGAAGCTTTCTTT
>TRBD1|TRBJ1-2|TRBV19|.
CASSPPGQGGFGYTF
TGTGCCAGTAGTCCTCCGGGACAGGGCGGATTTGGCTACACCTTC
>.|TRBJ2-2|TRBV29-1|.
CSVDSTGELFF
TGCAGCGTTGATAGTACCGGGGAGCTGTTTTTT
>.|TRBJ1-4|TRBV3-1/TRBV3-2|.
CASSQRQTGISEKLFF
TGTGCCAGCAGCCAACGCCAGACAGGCATAAGCGAAAAACTGTTTTTT
>.|TRBJ2-7|TRBV5-4|.
CASGLQRGLDEQYF
TGTGCCAGCGGGCTTCAAAGAGGGCTGGACGAGCAGTACTTC
>.|TRBJ2-3|TRBV2|.
CASSRGVPDTQYF
TGTGCCAGCAGTAGGGGGGTGCCAGATACGCAGTATTTT
>TRBD2|TRBJ2-7|TRBV7-9|.
CASSYWGTSSEQYF
TGTGCCAGCAGCTATTGGGGGACTAGCTCCGAGCAGTACTTC
>TRBD1|TRBJ1-6|TRBV6-5|.
CASSSGQGYSPLHF
TGTGCCAGCAGCTCGGGACAGGGCTATTCACCCCTCCACTTT
>TRBD1|TRBJ2-1|TRBV27|.
CASSLLGQGRFF
TGTGCCAGCAGTTTACTTGGACAGGGACGGTTCTTC
>.|TRBJ2-7|TRBV25-1|.
CASSEGRQSTYEQYF
TGTGCCAGCAGTGAAGGCAGGCAGAGTACCTACGAGCAGTACTTC
>.|TRBJ1-3|TRBV6-5|.
CATISTLSGNTIYF
TGTGCCACCATTTCGACCCTCTCTGGAAACACCATATATTTT
>.|TRBJ1-1|TRBV5-1|.
CASSLEYGMNTEAFF
TGCGCCAGCAGCTTGGAGTACGGTATGAACACTGAAGCTTTCTTT
>.|TRBJ1-2|TRBV7-2|once
CASSILGTYNNGYGYTF
.
>TRBD1|TRBJ1-1|TRBV6-5|.
CASRRGQGSEAFF
TGTGCCAGCAGACGCGGACAGGGATCTGAAGCTTTCTTT
>TRBD1|TRBJ2-1|TRBV18|once
CASSPGGTGGLQSSYNEQFF
TGTGCCAGCTCACCCGGAGGGACAGGGGGACTCCAATCGTCCTACAATGAGCAGTTCTTC
>.|TRBJ2-7|TRBV6-6|.
CASRNAGWSEQYF
TGTGCCAGCAGAAACGCGGGGTGGAGCGAGCAGTACTTC
>TRBD2|TRBJ2-5|TRBV9|.
CASSVREGQETQYF
TGTGCCAGCAGCGTGAGGGAGGGCCAAGAGACCCAGTACTTC
>.|TRBJ2-4|TRBV18|.
CASSPPDQAGAKNIQYF
TGTGCCAGCTCACCACCGGATCAAGCGGGTGCCAAAAACATTCAGTACTTC
>.|TRBJ2-7|TRBV7-9|.
CASSLIGGNEQYF
TGTGCCAGCAGCTTAATAGGGGGAAACGAGCAGTACTTC
>TRBD1|TRBJ1-2|TRBV6-5|.
CASRDWTGNFGYTF
TGTGCCAGCAGAGATTGGACAGGGAATTTTGGCTACACCTTC
>.|TRBJ2-1|TRBV5-4|.
CASSPSTSNEQFF
TGTGCCAGCAGCCCAAGTACGTCGAATGAGCAGTTCTTC
>TRBD1|TRBJ2-7|TRBV2|.
CASSGQGTYEQYF
TGTGCCAGCAGCGGACAGGGGACCTACGAGCAGTACTTC
>TRBD1|TRBJ2-7|TRBV14|.
CASSRRDRGLEQYF
TGTGCCAGCAGCCGTCGGGACAGGGGGCTCGAGCAGTACTTC
>TRBD1|TRBJ2-5|TRBV12-5|.
CASGAGQGVETQYF
TGTGCTAGTGGTGCGGGACAGGGGGTAGAGACCCAGTACTTC
>.|TRBJ1-2|TRBV3-1/TRBV3-2|.
CASSHWTTQNYGYTF
TGTGCCAGCAGCCACTGGACAACCCAAAACTATGGCTACACCTTC
>.|TRBJ1-3|TRBV7-6|few
CASSVGVPPGNTIYF
TGTGCCAGCAGCGTCGGGGTCCCTCCTGGAAACACCATATATTTT
>TRBD1|TRBJ1-1|TRBV7-2|few
CASSWETQGAFMNTEAFF
TGTGCCAGCAGTTGGGAGACACAGGGGGCATTCATGAACACTGAAGCTTTCTTT